These T cell receptor beta chains were read from a single sample in a study of blood T cells in healthy people across ages. MiXCR was run by TCRdb on the 5' RACE reads, yielding one entry per CDR3 protein. The sample yields over 1.5 million distinct CDR3 sequences, 49% seen once. Material: blood. The receptors come from a woman between 40 and 55 years old in good health. The CDR3 runs from the conserved cysteine through the conserved F or W. The order of the fields is J gene, V gene, clone size, D gene, CDR3 protein, CDR3 DNA. The D gene is left open where the match is weak. Clone size appears in some rows only: once, few, many, or a class for an expanded clone.

>TRBJ1-5|TRBV7-8|-|-
CASSFALGANQPQHF
TGTGCCAGCAGCTTCGCGCTGGGGGCGAATCAGCCCCAGCATTTT
>TRBJ2-7|TRBV5-1|-|-
CASSLVRQAERYEQYF
TGCGCCAGCAGCTTGGTACGCCAGGCGGAGAGGTACGAGCAGTACTTC
>TRBJ2-7|TRBV27|many|-
CASSLSRGEQYF
TGTGCCAGCAGCTTATCTAGGGGAGAGCAGTACTTC
>TRBJ2-7|TRBV12-3/TRBV12-4|few|-
CASSLVGGIYEQYF
TGTGCCAGCAGTTTAGTGGGGGGAATCTACGAGCAGTACTTC
>TRBJ2-1|TRBV3-1|-|-
CASSQDLTGRSSYNEQFF
TGTGCCAGCAGCCAAGATCTGACGGGCAGGAGCTCCTACAATGAGCAGTTCTTC
>TRBJ1-2|TRBV2|few|TRBD1
CASSRTGGGGYGYTF
TGTGCCAGCAGTCGGACAGGGGGCGGTGGCTATGGCTACACCTTC
>TRBJ2-1|TRBV2|few|TRBD2
CASRPGLAGIEQFF
TGTGCCAGCAGACCGGGACTAGCGGGCATTGAGCAGTTCTTC
>TRBJ2-3|TRBV7-8|few|-
CASSLMAESTDTQYF
TGTGCCAGCAGCTTAATGGCGGAAAGCACAGATACGCAGTATTTT
>TRBJ2-7|TRBV18|-|TRBD2
CASSPVSGTSSYEQYF
TGTGCCAGCTCACCAGTCTCCGGGACTAGCTCCTACGAGCAGTACTTC
>TRBJ2-1|TRBV6-1|-|TRBD1
CASSDLGQGFYSYNEQFF
TGTGCCAGCAGTGACCTGGGACAGGGGTTCTACTCCTACAATGAGCAGTTCTTC
>TRBJ1-5|TRBV27|-|TRBD1
CASSGDRVVSSNQPQHF
TGTGCCAGCAGTGGGGACAGAGTGGTATCTAGCAATCAGCCCCAGCATTTT
>TRBJ1-5|TRBV3-1|once|TRBD1
CASSPDRQGAGGGNQPQHF
TGTGCCAGCAGCCCGGACAGACAGGGTGCGGGAGGGGGCAATCAGCCCCAGCATTTT
>TRBJ2-1|TRBV9|few|TRBD2
CASSVGGLAAANEQFF
TGTGCCAGCAGCGTAGGGGGACTAGCGGCGGCCAATGAGCAGTTCTTC
>TRBJ2-5|TRBV10-3|-|TRBD2
CAISESRLAEAFQETQYF
TGTGCCATCAGTGAGTCGCGACTAGCGGAGGCCTTCCAAGAGACCCAGTACTTC
>TRBJ2-1|TRBV5-1|-|TRBD2
CASSSLTSGAATQFF
TGCGCCAGCAGCTCCCTAACTAGCGGGGCCGCGACCCAGTTCTTC
>TRBJ2-1|TRBV2|few|-
CASRTTGTEQFF
TGTGCCAGCAGGACTACAGGGACCGAGCAGTTCTTC